This note documents a single TCR beta chain sequence. Random hexamers served to reverse transcribe roughly 0.5 to 1 ug RNA. TCRdb analysed the immunoSEQ multiplex PCR reads with MiXCR anew, one entry per CDR3 protein. This sample yields some 150,000 distinct CDR3 sequences, of which roughly 94% are seen a single time; about 0.14% belongs to the top ten. The V gene end was trimmed by 0 bases and the J gene end by 4 bases; junction bases not matched to a gene: 8. CDR3 length: 16 amino acids. CDR1 is LGHNA and CDR2 is YNFKEQ in the germline V gene. This entry comes from a study of CD8 T cells in Susac syndrome.

The clonotype was recovered from a human donor with Susac syndrome. V and J are TRBV4-2 and TRBJ2-7; 8 bases match TRBD2. Specimen: CD4+ T cells from PBMCs. CDR3 amino acids: CASSQDTSGRGYEQYF. In nucleotides, the CDR3 is TGTGCCAGCAGCCAAGATACTAGCGGAAGGGGGTACGAGCAGTACTTC.